One TCR beta chain is described in this entry. The data were taken from a study of cytomegalovirus exposure and HLA in healthy donors. 60 Vbeta and 13 Jbeta primers were used in PCR. Measured with immunoSEQ multiplex PCR; TCRdb has only the in-frame clones, and not every one. The table has 140,000 or so clones, around 85% seen once. V shed 7 bases and J 2 bases; nucleotides not matched to a gene: 4. This CDR3 is built from 14 residues. Germline values: CDR1 SEHNR, CDR2 FQNEAQ (reference sequence). The sequence derives from a female donor in good health and CMV-seronegative. This chain connects TRBV7-9 to TRBJ1-4; 7 bases are shared with TRBD1. Material for sequencing was PBMCs. The CDR3 DNA reads TGTGCCAGCACCCTGGGACAGACTAATGAAAAACTGTTTTTT. Its protein is CASTLGQTNEKLFF.